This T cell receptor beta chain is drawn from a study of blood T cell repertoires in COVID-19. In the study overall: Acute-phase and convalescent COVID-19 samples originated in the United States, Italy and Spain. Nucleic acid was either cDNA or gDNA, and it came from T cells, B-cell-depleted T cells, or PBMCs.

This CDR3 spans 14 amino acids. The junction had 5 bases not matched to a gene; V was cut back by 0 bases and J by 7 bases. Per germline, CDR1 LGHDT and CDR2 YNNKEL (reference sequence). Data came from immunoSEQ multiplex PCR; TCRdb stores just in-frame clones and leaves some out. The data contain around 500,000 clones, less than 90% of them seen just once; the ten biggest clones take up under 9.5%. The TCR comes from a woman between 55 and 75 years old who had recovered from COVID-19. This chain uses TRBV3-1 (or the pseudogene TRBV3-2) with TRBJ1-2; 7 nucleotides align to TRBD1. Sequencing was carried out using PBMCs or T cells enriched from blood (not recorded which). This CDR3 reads CASSQDPDRAGYTF. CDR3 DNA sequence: TGTGCCAGCAGCCAAGACCCCGACAGGGCTGGCTACACCTTC.